This T cell receptor beta chain came from a study of shared T cell receptors in the human thymus. Clones were sequenced by immunoSEQ multiplex PCR, and TCRdb holds only the in-frame ones, with some missing. Of approximately 760,000 clones in the sample, around 85% were seen once. Only a few counts were recorded for this clone. Germline V gene sequence: CDR1 MDHEN, CDR2 SYDVKM. The CDR3 runs to 14 residues. Trimming cost V 3 bases and J 0 bases, with 6 bases left between them. These data are also associated with another study on human thymus T cells. According to that study: Thymus tissue for the work was resected from patients undergoing corrective heart surgery.

The chain recombines TRBV28 with TRBJ1-3; D perhaps matches TRBD1 (5 bases). The origin of this receptor is a girl under three years old with a congenital heart defect. The sample taken for sequencing was thymocytes. CDR3 in amino acids: CASSFQGSGNTIYF. CDR3 nucleotides: TGTGCCAGCAGTTTCCAGGGCTCTGGAAACACCATATATTTT.